This T cell receptor beta chain was identified in a study of cytomegalovirus exposure and HLA in healthy donors. Germline values: CDR1 GTSNPN, CDR2 SVGIG (reference sequence). J lost 3 bases, V lost 0 bases, and 5 bases had no gene match. This CDR3 has 15 residues. The PCR ran on 60 Vbeta and 13 Jbeta primers. TCRdb's table, derived via immunoSEQ multiplex PCR, lists solely in-frame clones and lacks some. The sample carries 98,000 or so clones, approximately 76% recorded once. This chain links TRBV30 with TRBJ1-1; 9 bases are shared with TRBD1. Sequencing was done on a sample of PBMCs. The TCR originated in a man aged 35-49 years in good health and CMV-seronegative. The CDR3 nucleotides read TGTGCCTGGAGTGTACTGACAGGGGGGGACACTGAAGCTTTCTTT. This sequence encodes CAWSVLTGGDTEAFF.